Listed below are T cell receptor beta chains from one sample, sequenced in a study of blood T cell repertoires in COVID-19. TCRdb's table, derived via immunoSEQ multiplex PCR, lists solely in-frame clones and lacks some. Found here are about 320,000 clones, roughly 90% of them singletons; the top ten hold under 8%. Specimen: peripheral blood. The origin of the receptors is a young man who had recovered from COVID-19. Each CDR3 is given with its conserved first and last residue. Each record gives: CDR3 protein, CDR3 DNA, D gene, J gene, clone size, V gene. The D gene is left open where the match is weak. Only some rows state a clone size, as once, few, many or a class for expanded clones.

CASSLGAAGYYEQYF TGTGCCAGCAGCTTGGGGGCGGCGGGCTACTACGAGCAGTACTTC NA TRBJ2-7 NA TRBV5-4
CASSSGTATYEQYF TGTGCCAGCAGTTCCGGGACAGCCACCTACGAGCAGTACTTC TRBD1 TRBJ2-7 NA TRBV6-2/TRBV6-3
CASKRSAGGFTDTQYF TGTGCCAGCAAGAGGTCCGCGGGGGGGTTCACAGATACGCAGTATTTT TRBD2 TRBJ2-3 NA TRBV7-6
CASSFRTGHGYTF TGTGCCAGCAGCTTTAGGACAGGGCATGGCTACACCTTC TRBD1 TRBJ1-2 many TRBV11-2
CASSLRDGGREQYF TGTGCCAGCAGCTTAAGGGATGGGGGCCGCGAGCAGTACTTC NA TRBJ2-7 once TRBV11-1
CASSLAVPDYNEQFF TGCGCCAGCAGCTTGGCCGTCCCAGACTACAATGAGCAGTTCTTC NA TRBJ2-1 NA TRBV5-1
CASSQGGGDEKLFF TGTGCCAGCAGCCAAGGGGGCGGGGATGAAAAACTGTTTTTT TRBD1 TRBJ1-4 NA TRBV5-4
CASTWSGGEQYF TGTGCCAGCACTTGGAGCGGAGGGGAGCAGTACTTC NA TRBJ2-7 once TRBV6-6
CASSGLAGGPGDNEQFF TGCGCCAGCAGCGGACTAGCGGGGGGGCCTGGGGACAATGAGCAGTTCTTC TRBD2 TRBJ2-1 few TRBV4-3
CASSVRQGNREAFF TGTGCCAGCAGCGTCCGACAGGGTAACCGCGAAGCTTTCTTT TRBD1 TRBJ1-1 NA TRBV11-1
CASSLDAGGIQYF TGTGCCAGCAGCTTAGATGCGGGCGGGATTCAGTACTTC NA TRBJ2-4 NA TRBV7-9
CASSSGNSYEQYF TGTGCCAGCAGCTCGGGGAATTCCTACGAGCAGTACTTC NA TRBJ2-7 NA TRBV5-6
CASSPPDSPLSQYF TGTGCCAGCTCACCCCCGGACTCCCCACTGTCGCAGTATTTT NA TRBJ2-3 NA TRBV18
CASSQDPGTTINYGYTF TGCGCCAGCAGCCAAGACCCCGGGACAACTATTAACTATGGCTACACCTTC NA TRBJ1-2 NA TRBV4-3
CASRDVGGNYEQYF TGTGCCAGCAGAGACGTGGGGGGGAACTACGAGCAGTACTTC TRBD2 TRBJ2-7 NA TRBV5-4
CAWRGTLSGNTIYF TGTGCCTGGAGAGGGACTCTCTCTGGAAACACCATATATTTT NA TRBJ1-3 NA TRBV30
CASSALAGVRDTQYF TGCGCCAGCAGCGCACTAGCGGGGGTTAGGGATACGCAGTATTTT TRBD2 TRBJ2-3 once TRBV5-1
CASSFVETGSNSPLHF TGCGCCAGCAGCTTTGTCGAGACAGGGAGTAATTCACCCCTCCACTTT TRBD1 TRBJ1-6 NA TRBV5-1
CASRPTKNTEAFF TGTGCCAGCAGACCGACAAAGAACACTGAAGCTTTCTTT NA TRBJ1-1 once TRBV7-2
CASSRGGQGRPEQYF TGTGCCAGCAGTCGAGGAGGACAGGGTCGCCCCGAGCAGTACTTC TRBD1 TRBJ2-7 NA TRBV6-6
CASSLLSGGDYEQYF TGTGCCAGCAGCTTACTCTCGGGGGGCGACTACGAGCAGTACTTC NA TRBJ2-7 NA TRBV7-2
CASSFGNTIYF TGTGCCAGCAGTTTCGGTAACACCATATATTTT NA TRBJ1-3 NA TRBV6-2/TRBV6-3